These T cell receptor beta chains were read from a single sample in a study of shared T cell receptors in the human thymus. Libraries were prepared by immunoSEQ multiplex PCR; TCRdb keeps only in-frame clonotypes and omits some of them. The sample yields about 500,000 clones, around 78% seen once. The sample also formed part of further work on human thymus T cells.

The sample taken for sequencing was thymocytes. All receptors come from a boy in the first two years of life with a congenital heart defect. The CDR3 runs from the conserved cysteine through the conserved F or W. Each record gives: J gene, V gene, D gene, clone size, CDR3 DNA, CDR3 protein. D genes are given only for firm matches. A row's size may be missing; if present it is once, few, many or a size class.

j_call: TRBJ2-3; v_call: TRBV7-8; d_call: .; clone_size: .; cdr3_nt: TGTGCCAGCAGCTTAGGGCGGGCAGATACGCAGTATTTT; cdr3_aa: CASSLGRADTQYF
j_call: TRBJ1-2; v_call: TRBV4-2; d_call: .; clone_size: .; cdr3_nt: TGTGCCAGCAGCCAAGATCGGGTTGGATATGGCTACACCTTC; cdr3_aa: CASSQDRVGYGYTF
j_call: TRBJ1-2; v_call: TRBV2; d_call: .; clone_size: .; cdr3_nt: TGTGCCAGCAGTGCCCCGGGGAGCCCGGGGTTAGCTAACTATGGCTACACCTTC; cdr3_aa: CASSAPGSPGLANYGYTF
j_call: TRBJ1-1; v_call: TRBV5-6; d_call: TRBD1; clone_size: .; cdr3_nt: TGTGCCAGCAGCCGGCGGACAGGGCTGAACACTGAAGCTTTCTTT; cdr3_aa: CASSRRTGLNTEAFF
j_call: TRBJ2-1; v_call: TRBV4-3; d_call: TRBD2; clone_size: .; cdr3_nt: TGCGCCAGCAGCCAAGGACTAGCGGGAGGCAATGAGCAGTTCTTC; cdr3_aa: CASSQGLAGGNEQFF
j_call: TRBJ2-7; v_call: TRBV27; d_call: .; clone_size: .; cdr3_nt: TGTGCCAGCCGCCAAAACAGGGACAACTTCTCCTACGAGCAGTACTTC; cdr3_aa: CASRQNRDNFSYEQYF
j_call: TRBJ2-3; v_call: TRBV5-4; d_call: TRBD2; clone_size: .; cdr3_nt: TGTGCCAGCAGCCCGGGACTAGCGGGAGGAAGGACAGATACGCAGTATTTT; cdr3_aa: CASSPGLAGGRTDTQYF
j_call: TRBJ2-7; v_call: TRBV11-2; d_call: TRBD1; clone_size: .; cdr3_nt: TGTGCCAGCAGCATGGGGACAGACTCCTACGAGCAGTACTTC; cdr3_aa: CASSMGTDSYEQYF
j_call: TRBJ1-2; v_call: TRBV28; d_call: .; clone_size: few; cdr3_nt: TGTGCCAGCAGTTTACCCCTTTGGAGCTATGGCTACACCTTC; cdr3_aa: CASSLPLWSYGYTF
j_call: TRBJ2-2; v_call: TRBV6-1; d_call: TRBD2; clone_size: .; cdr3_nt: TGTGCCAGCAAAGAGGAAGGGAGGGAAACCGGGGAGCTGTTTTTT; cdr3_aa: CASKEEGRETGELFF
j_call: TRBJ2-7; v_call: TRBV19; d_call: TRBD1; clone_size: .; cdr3_nt: TGTGCCAGTAGTATTTCGACAGGGGTCTACCCCTACGAGCAGTACTTC; cdr3_aa: CASSISTGVYPYEQYF
j_call: TRBJ1-5; v_call: TRBV7-9; d_call: .; clone_size: .; cdr3_nt: TGTGCCAGCAGCTTAGCGGAGGCAGATAGCAATCAGCCCCAGCATTTT; cdr3_aa: CASSLAEADSNQPQHF
j_call: TRBJ2-1; v_call: TRBV6-1; d_call: TRBD2; clone_size: .; cdr3_nt: TGTGCCAGCAGTGAACGGAAGCAGGAGGTCCCTAGCGGGAATGAGCAGTTCTTC; cdr3_aa: CASSERKQEVPSGNEQFF
j_call: TRBJ2-7; v_call: TRBV5-6; d_call: TRBD2; clone_size: .; cdr3_nt: TGTGCCAGCAGCTTGGGATCGAGCGGGAGGGCCAGCGAGCAGTACTTC; cdr3_aa: CASSLGSSGRASEQYF
j_call: TRBJ2-1; v_call: TRBV4-1; d_call: .; clone_size: .; cdr3_nt: TGCGCCAGCAGCCAAGATATGGAGACCCTGGGGAGATCTACCTACAATGAGCAGTTCTTC; cdr3_aa: CASSQDMETLGRSTYNEQFF
j_call: TRBJ1-2; v_call: TRBV5-5; d_call: .; clone_size: .; cdr3_nt: TGTGCCAGCAGCTTTGGGACATTCACGAGGTATGGCTACACCTTC; cdr3_aa: CASSFGTFTRYGYTF
j_call: TRBJ1-2; v_call: TRBV5-1; d_call: .; clone_size: few; cdr3_nt: TGCGCCAGCAGCTTGGCCCAGGGCCCGAGGAGCGGCTACACCTTC; cdr3_aa: CASSLAQGPRSGYTF
j_call: TRBJ2-1; v_call: TRBV5-1; d_call: TRBD2; clone_size: .; cdr3_nt: TGCGCCAGCTACCCATTGGGACTAAATAATGAGCAGTTCTTC; cdr3_aa: CASYPLGLNNEQFF
j_call: TRBJ2-3; v_call: TRBV6-1; d_call: TRBD2; clone_size: once; cdr3_nt: TGTGCCAGCAGTGAAAGCCGAGGACTAGCGGGAGGGCCAATGTTCACAGATACGCAGTATTTT; cdr3_aa: CASSESRGLAGGPMFTDTQYF
j_call: TRBJ1-2; v_call: TRBV5-4; d_call: .; clone_size: .; cdr3_nt: TGTGCCAGCAGCTTGCAGGGGCACGGCTACACCTTC; cdr3_aa: CASSLQGHGYTF
j_call: TRBJ2-1; v_call: TRBV19; d_call: TRBD2; clone_size: .; cdr3_nt: TGTGCCAGTAGTCCTGGACTAGCGGGAGTGGTTGAGCAGTTCTTC; cdr3_aa: CASSPGLAGVVEQFF
j_call: TRBJ1-2; v_call: TRBV2; d_call: TRBD1; clone_size: .; cdr3_nt: TGTGCCAGCATCCCGGACAGGGTCGGGACCTATGGCTACACCTTC; cdr3_aa: CASIPDRVGTYGYTF